Listed below are T cell receptor beta chains from one sample, sequenced in a study of blood T cells in healthy people across ages. TCRdb analysed the 5' RACE reads with MiXCR anew, one entry per CDR3 protein. Among about 1.4 million distinct CDR3 sequences listed, around 59% were seen once. Sequenced: blood. Every receptor here comes from a man aged 18 to 30 in good health. CDR3s include the opening cysteine and the closing phenylalanine or tryptophan. The D gene is left open where the match is weak. Not every row has a clone size; where given, it reads once, few, many or a size class.

CDR3nt | CDR3aa | j_gene | abundance | v_gene | len | d_gene
TGCAGCGTTGAAGGGCTATCAGCTAACTATGGCTACACCTTC | CSVEGLSANYGYTF | TRBJ1-2 | NA | TRBV29-1 | 14 | NA
TGTGCCAGCAGCTTAGCGACTAGCGGGAGGTTGAGCAATGAGCAGTTCTTC | CASSLATSGRLSNEQFF | TRBJ2-1 | NA | TRBV7-8 | 17 | TRBD2
TGTGCCAGCAGCCCTAGGTCCCCCTACGAGCAGTACTTC | CASSPRSPYEQYF | TRBJ2-7 | NA | TRBV3-1 | 13 | NA
TGTGCCAGCAGCTTGGTAACTAGCGGGGCTGACGAGCAGTACTTC | CASSLVTSGADEQYF | TRBJ2-7 | NA | TRBV5-4 | 15 | TRBD2
TGTGCCAGCAATTACAGGGGCGGCAATCAGCCCCAGCATTTT | CASNYRGGNQPQHF | TRBJ1-5 | NA | TRBV12-3/TRBV12-4 | 14 | TRBD1
TGTGCCAGCAGCTTACTCCAGGGGCCAGGGGCCAACGTCCTGACTTTC | CASSLLQGPGANVLTF | TRBJ2-6 | few | TRBV11-2 | 16 | NA
TGCAGCTTGCTGACTAGTTCTAGCACAGATACGCAGTATTTT | CSLLTSSSTDTQYF | TRBJ2-3 | few | TRBV29-1 | 14 | NA
TGTGCCACCAGCAGCCAGAAAGGAGATACGCAGTATTTT | CATSSQKGDTQYF | TRBJ2-3 | NA | TRBV15 | 13 | NA
TGCAGTGCTACTGACCCAGAGGGTGCTGAAGCTTTCTTT | CSATDPEGAEAFF | TRBJ1-1 | once | TRBV20-1 | 13 | NA
TGTGCCAGCAGCGGACTTAGCGGTTACAATGAGCAGTTCTTC | CASSGLSGYNEQFF | TRBJ2-1 | NA | TRBV9 | 14 | NA
TGTGCCAGCAGACGGGACCTTGCCTACGAGCAGTACTTC | CASRRDLAYEQYF | TRBJ2-7 | NA | TRBV3-1 | 13 | NA
TGTGCCAGCAGCTTCTTCGGGGCTGGGGCAACTAATGAAAAACTGTTTTTT | CASSFFGAGATNEKLFF | TRBJ1-4 | NA | TRBV7-9 | 17 | NA
TGCAGCGTTGTCCGGGGAGCGGGTGAAGCTTTCTTT | CSVVRGAGEAFF | TRBJ1-1 | NA | TRBV29-1 | 12 | NA
TGTGCCAGCAGCATCAGACTGGCCCCAGATACGCAGTATTTT | CASSIRLAPDTQYF | TRBJ2-3 | few | TRBV6-5 | 14 | NA
TGTGCCAGCAGCGTAGAACTGAGCTCCTACAATGAGCAGTTCTTC | CASSVELSSYNEQFF | TRBJ2-1 | NA | TRBV9 | 15 | NA
TGTGCCTGGACGACAGGTACGGGAGAAGAGACCCAGTACTTC | CAWTTGTGEETQYF | TRBJ2-5 | few | TRBV30 | 14 | NA